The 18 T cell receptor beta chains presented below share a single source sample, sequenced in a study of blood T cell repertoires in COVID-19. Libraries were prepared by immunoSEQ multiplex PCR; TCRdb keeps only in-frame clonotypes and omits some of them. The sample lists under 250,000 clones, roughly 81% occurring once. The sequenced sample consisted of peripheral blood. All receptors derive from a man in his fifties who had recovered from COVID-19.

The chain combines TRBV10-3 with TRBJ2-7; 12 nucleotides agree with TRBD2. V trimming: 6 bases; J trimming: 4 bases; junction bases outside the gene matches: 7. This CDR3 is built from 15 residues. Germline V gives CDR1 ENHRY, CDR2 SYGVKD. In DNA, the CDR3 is TGTGCCATCAGACCGGGACTAGCGGGTGATTACGAGCAGTACTTC. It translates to CAIRPGLAGDYEQYF.

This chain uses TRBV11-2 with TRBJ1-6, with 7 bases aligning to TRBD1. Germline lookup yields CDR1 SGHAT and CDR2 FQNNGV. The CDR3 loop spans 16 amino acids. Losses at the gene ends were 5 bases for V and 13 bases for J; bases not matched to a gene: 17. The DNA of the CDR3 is TGTGCCAGCAGCCCCCGGACAGGAGCAGAAGGGTTCCCCCTCCACTTT. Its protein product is CASSPRTGAEGFPLHF.

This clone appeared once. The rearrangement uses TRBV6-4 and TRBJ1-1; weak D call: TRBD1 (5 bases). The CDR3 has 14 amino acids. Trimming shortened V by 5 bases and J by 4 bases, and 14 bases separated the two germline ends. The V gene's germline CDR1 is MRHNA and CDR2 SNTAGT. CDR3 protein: CASSLSGGVTEAFF. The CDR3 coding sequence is TGTGCCAGCAGTCTCTCGGGGGGAGTCACTGAAGCTTTCTTT.

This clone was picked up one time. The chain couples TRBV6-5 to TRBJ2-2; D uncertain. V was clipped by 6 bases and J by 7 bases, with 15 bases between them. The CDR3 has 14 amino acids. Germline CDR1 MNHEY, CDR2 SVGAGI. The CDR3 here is CASRSLGVGGELFF. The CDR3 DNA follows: TGTGCCAGCAGGTCGCTTGGTGTCGGCGGGGAGCTGTTTTTT.

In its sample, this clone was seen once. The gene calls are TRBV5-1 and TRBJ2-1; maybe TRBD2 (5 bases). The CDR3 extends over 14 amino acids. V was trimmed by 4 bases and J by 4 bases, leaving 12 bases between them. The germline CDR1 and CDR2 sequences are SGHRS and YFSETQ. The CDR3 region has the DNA TGCGCCAGCAGCGAGAGCTCGGGATACAATGAGCAGTTCTTC. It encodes CASSESSGYNEQFF.

The CDR3: CASSLARTGGMGVDYTF. As DNA, the CDR3 is TGTGCCAGCAGCTTAGCGCGGACAGGGGGAATGGGTGTGGACTACACCTTC. The chain uses TRBV7-2 and TRBJ1-2, with 10 positions matching TRBD1. V lost 0 bases, J lost 10 bases, and 14 bases stayed unmatched. The CDR3 extends over 17 amino acids. Germline values: CDR1 SGHTA, CDR2 FQGNSA. Filled out from reference TRBV7-2 and TRBJ1-2, the complete variable domain reads GAGVSQSPSNKVTEKGKDVELRCDPISGHTALYWYRQSLGQGLEFLIYFQGNSAPDKSGLPSDRFSAERTGGSVSTLTIQRTQQEDSAVYLCASSLARTGGMGVDYTFGSGTRLTVV.

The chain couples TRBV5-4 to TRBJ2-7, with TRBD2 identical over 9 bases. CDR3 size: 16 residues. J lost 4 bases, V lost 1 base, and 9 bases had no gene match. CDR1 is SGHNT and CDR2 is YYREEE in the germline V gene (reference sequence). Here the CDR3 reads CASSLKREVLNYEQYF. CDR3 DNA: TGTGCCAGCAGCTTGAAGCGGGAGGTCCTTAATTACGAGCAGTACTTC.

The CDR3 spells CASSHPGLAGGPDADTQYF. In DNA, the CDR3 is TGCGCCAGCAGCCATCCGGGACTAGCGGGAGGGCCTGACGCAGATACGCAGTATTTT. This sequence joins TRBV4-1 and TRBJ2-3; 16 bases align to TRBD2. V lost 3 bases and J lost 4; bases outside the gene matches: 10. This CDR3 is built from 19 residues. Germline values: CDR1 MGHRA, CDR2 YSYEKL.

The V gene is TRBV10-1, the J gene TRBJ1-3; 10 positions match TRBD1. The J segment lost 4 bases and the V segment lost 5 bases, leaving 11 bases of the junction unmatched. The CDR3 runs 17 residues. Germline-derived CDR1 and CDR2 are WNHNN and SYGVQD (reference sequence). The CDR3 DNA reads TGCGCCAGCAGTTCTCCCGGGACAGGGGTGGAAGGAAACACCATATATTTT. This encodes CASSSPGTGVEGNTIYF.

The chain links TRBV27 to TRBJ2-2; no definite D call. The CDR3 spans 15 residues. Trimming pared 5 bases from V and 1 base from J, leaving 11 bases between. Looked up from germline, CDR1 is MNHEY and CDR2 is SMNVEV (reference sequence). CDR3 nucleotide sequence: TGTGCCAGCAGTAGTGACAACCTGAACACCGGGGAGCTGTTTTTT. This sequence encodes CASSSDNLNTGELFF.

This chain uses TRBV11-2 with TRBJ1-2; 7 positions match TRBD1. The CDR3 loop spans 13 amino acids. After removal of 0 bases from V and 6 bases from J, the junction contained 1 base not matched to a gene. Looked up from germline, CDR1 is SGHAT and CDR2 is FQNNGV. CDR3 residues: CASSLERGHGYTF. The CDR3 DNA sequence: TGTGCCAGCAGCTTAGAGAGGGGGCATGGCTACACCTTC.

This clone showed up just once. The CDR3 spells CASSAQGSVNEKLFF. The CDR3 nucleotides read TGTGCCAGCAGTGCCCAGGGTTCGGTTAATGAAAAACTGTTTTTT. The chain joins TRBV2 to TRBJ1-4; possible D gene TRBD1, 5 bases. The CDR3 consists of 15 residues. V was clipped by 4 bases and J by 4 bases, with 13 bases between them. Germline CDR1 SNHLY, CDR2 FYNNEI.

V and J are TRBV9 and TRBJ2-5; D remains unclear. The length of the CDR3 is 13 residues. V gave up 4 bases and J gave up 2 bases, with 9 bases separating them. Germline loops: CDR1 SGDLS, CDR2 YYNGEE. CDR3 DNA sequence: TGTGCCAGCAGCTTGAGGAGTCAAGAGACCCAGTACTTC. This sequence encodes CASSLRSQETQYF.

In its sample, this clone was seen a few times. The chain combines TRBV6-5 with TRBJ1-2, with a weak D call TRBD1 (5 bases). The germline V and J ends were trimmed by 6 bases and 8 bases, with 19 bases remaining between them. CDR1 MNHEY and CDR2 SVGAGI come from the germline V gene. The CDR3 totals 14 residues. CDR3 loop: CASSGRPGGVGYTF. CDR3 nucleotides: TGTGCCAGCAGCGGCCGCCCGGGAGGGGTAGGCTACACCTTC.

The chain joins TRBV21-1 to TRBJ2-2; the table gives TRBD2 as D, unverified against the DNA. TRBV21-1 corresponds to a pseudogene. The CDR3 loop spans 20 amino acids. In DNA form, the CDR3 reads TGTGCCAGCAGTAAAGGGTCCGTAGTGGGACTAGCGAGGAACACCGGGGAGCTGTTTTTT. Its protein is CASSKGSVVGLARNTGELFF.

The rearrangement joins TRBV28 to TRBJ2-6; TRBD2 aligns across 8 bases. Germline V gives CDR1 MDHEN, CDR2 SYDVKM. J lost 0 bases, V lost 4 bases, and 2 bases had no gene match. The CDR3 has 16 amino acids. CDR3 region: CASSSGTSSGANVLTF. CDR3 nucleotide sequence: TGTGCCAGCAGTTCCGGGACTAGCTCTGGGGCCAACGTCCTGACTTTC.

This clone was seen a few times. The CDR3 coding sequence is TGTGCCAGCAGCCCGAGGACATCAGATACGCAGTATTTT. Translation gives CASSPRTSDTQYF. The V call is TRBV11-2, the J call TRBJ2-3, with a weak D call TRBD1 (5 bases). V lost 5 bases to trimming and J lost 4 bases, with 10 bases between them. This CDR3 spans 13 amino acids. The V gene's germline CDR1 is SGHAT and CDR2 FQNNGV.

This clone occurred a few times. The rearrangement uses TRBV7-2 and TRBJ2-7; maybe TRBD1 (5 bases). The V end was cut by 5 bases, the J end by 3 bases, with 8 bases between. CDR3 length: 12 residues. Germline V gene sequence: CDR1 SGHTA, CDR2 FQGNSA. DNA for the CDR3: TGTGCCAGCAGCCGCACAGGCTACGAGCAGTACTTC. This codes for CASSRTGYEQYF.